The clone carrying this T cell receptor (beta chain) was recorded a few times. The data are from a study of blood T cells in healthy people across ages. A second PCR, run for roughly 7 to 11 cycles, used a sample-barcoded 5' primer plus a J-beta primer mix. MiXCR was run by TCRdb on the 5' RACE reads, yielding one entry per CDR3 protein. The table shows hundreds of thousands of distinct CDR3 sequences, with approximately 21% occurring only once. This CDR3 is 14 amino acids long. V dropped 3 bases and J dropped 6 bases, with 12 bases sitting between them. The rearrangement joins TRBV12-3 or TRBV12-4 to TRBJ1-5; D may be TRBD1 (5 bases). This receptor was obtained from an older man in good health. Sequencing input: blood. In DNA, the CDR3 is TGTGCCAGCAGTTTCGGGGGGGTGGCTCAGCCCCAGCATTTT. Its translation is CASSFGGVAQPQHF.